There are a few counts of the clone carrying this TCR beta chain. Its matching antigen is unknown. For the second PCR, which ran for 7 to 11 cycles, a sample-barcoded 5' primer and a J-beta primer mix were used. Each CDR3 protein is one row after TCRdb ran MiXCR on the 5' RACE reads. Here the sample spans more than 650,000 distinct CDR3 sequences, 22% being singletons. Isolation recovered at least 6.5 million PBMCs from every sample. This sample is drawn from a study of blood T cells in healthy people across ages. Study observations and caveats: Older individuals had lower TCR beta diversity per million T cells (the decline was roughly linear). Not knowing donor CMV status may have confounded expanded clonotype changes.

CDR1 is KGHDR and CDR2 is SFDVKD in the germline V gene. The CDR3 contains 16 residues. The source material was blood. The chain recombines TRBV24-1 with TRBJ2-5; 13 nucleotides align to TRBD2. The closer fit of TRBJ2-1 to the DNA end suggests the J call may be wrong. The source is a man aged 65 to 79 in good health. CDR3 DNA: TGTGCCACGGGGATGAGACTAGCGGGGGGTACGAATGAGCAGTTCTTC. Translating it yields CATGMRLAGGTNEQFF.